This entry lists 27 T cell receptor beta chains sequenced from one sample in a study of blood T cell repertoires in COVID-19. TCRdb's table, derived via immunoSEQ multiplex PCR, lists solely in-frame clones and lacks some. The table includes about 220,000 clones, 70% to 85% detected once. Sequenced material: PBMCs or T cells enriched from blood (not recorded which). The receptors originated from an older woman who had recovered from COVID-19.

V and J are TRBV5-1 and TRBJ2-5; D is possibly TRBD1 (6 bases). Trimming shortened V by 0 bases and J by 5 bases, and 14 bases separated the two germline ends. The CDR3 totals 15 residues. CDR1 and CDR2 from the germline V gene are SGHRS and YFSETQ. The CDR3 sequence: CASSLEARGWETQYF. The DNA of the CDR3 is TGCGCCAGCAGCTTGGAGGCCAGGGGTTGGGAGACCCAGTACTTC.

V usage is TRBV18 and J usage is TRBJ2-3; 12 positions match TRBD1. This CDR3 contains 15 residues. Per germline, CDR1 KGHSH and CDR2 LQKENI. Trimming removed 4 bases from V and 4 bases from J; junction bases left unmatched: 3. CDR3 nucleotide sequence: TGTGCCAGCTCACTCGGGACAGGGGGCCCAGATACGCAGTATTTT. This gives the protein CASSLGTGGPDTQYF.

This clone has just a few counts. The J gene is TRBJ1-2, the V gene TRBV9; D perhaps matches TRBD1 (6 bases). V lost 0 bases to trimming and J lost 1 base, with 16 bases between them. Germline V gene data show CDR1 as SGDLS and CDR2 as YYNGEE. This CDR3 comprises 17 residues. The CDR3 nucleotides read TGTGCCAGCAGCGTAGAAATCTGGGACACCCATAACTATGGCTACACCTTC. Translating gives CASSVEIWDTHNYGYTF. Full variable domain (outside the CDR3, taken from reference TRBV9 and TRBJ1-2): DSGVTQTPKHLITATGQRVTLRCSPRSGDLSVYWYQQSLDQGLQFLIQYYNGEERAKGNILERFSAQQFPDLHSELNLSSLELGDSALYFCASSVEIWDTHNYGYTFGSGTRLTVV.

The chain links TRBV2 to TRBJ2-3, with 9 positions matching TRBD1. This CDR3 contains 20 residues. In germline, CDR1 is SNHLY, CDR2 FYNNEI. V lost 3 bases and J lost 2; bases outside the gene matches: 18. The chain's CDR3 is CASSDFLDRGGREATDTQYF. The CDR3 DNA follows: TGTGCCAGCAGTGATTTCCTGGACAGGGGCGGAAGAGAGGCCACAGATACGCAGTATTTT.

The rearrangement links TRBV7-9 to TRBJ1-1; D might be TRBD1 (5 bases). The CDR3 has 15 amino acids. Trimming took 4 bases from V and 4 from J, leaving 16 bases between them. Germline V gene lookup returns CDR1 SEHNR and CDR2 FQNEAQ (reference sequence). The CDR3 is CASSSRGWASTEAFF. Written as DNA, the CDR3 is TGTGCCAGCAGCTCCCGGGGGTGGGCGAGCACTGAAGCTTTCTTT.

The chain is built from TRBV7-9 and TRBJ2-6, with a weak D call TRBD1 (7 bases). The CDR3 loop spans 18 amino acids. Germline loops: CDR1 SEHNR, CDR2 FQNEAQ (reference sequence). V was trimmed by 5 bases and J by 0 bases, leaving 17 bases between them. CDR3 protein: CASSARRDSRSGANVLTF. The CDR3 nucleotides read TGTGCCAGCAGCGCTCGGAGGGACAGTCGCTCTGGGGCCAACGTCCTGACTTTC.

The chain is built from TRBV5-6 and TRBJ1-1; 9 bases are shared with TRBD1. Germline CDR1 is SGHDT and CDR2 is YYEEEE. CDR3 length: 15 amino acids. The J segment lost 0 bases and the V segment lost 5 bases, leaving 5 bases of the junction unmatched. The CDR3: CASRRGDRVNTEAFF. The CDR3 DNA is TGTGCCAGCAGGAGGGGGGACAGGGTGAACACTGAAGCTTTCTTT.

In its sample, this clone was seen a few times. V usage is TRBV18 and J usage is TRBJ2-3; TRBD1 matches 7 bases. The length of the CDR3 is 13 residues. V dropped 5 bases and J dropped 4; count of bases not matched to a gene: 3. Germline V lookup: CDR1 KGHSH, CDR2 LQKENI. In nucleotides, the CDR3 is TGTGCCAGCTCAGACAGGGACGCAGATACGCAGTATTTT. This gives the protein CASSDRDADTQYF.

Here the CDR3 DNA reads TGTGCCAGCAGTTTACCAGGGCATGAAGCTTTCTTT. Translating it yields CASSLPGHEAFF. This chain links TRBV12-3 or TRBV12-4 with TRBJ1-1; D might be TRBD1 (5 bases). V was trimmed by 2 bases and J by 7 bases, leaving 8 bases between them. This CDR3 is 12 amino acids long.

The V and J genes are TRBV30 and TRBJ1-3; TRBD1 matches at 9 bases. V was pared by 3 bases and J by 6 bases, with 6 bases of the junction left unmatched. The CDR3 sequence is 14 residues long. Germline lookup yields CDR1 GTSNPN and CDR2 SVGIG (reference sequence). The CDR3 loop reads CAWSAGTGINTIYF. In nucleotides, the CDR3 is TGTGCCTGGAGCGCCGGGACAGGGATAAACACCATATATTTT.

Here the CDR3 reads CASSQGTTNTGELFF. The DNA of the CDR3 is TGCGCCAGCAGCCAGGGGACAACGAACACCGGGGAGCTGTTTTTT. The V call is TRBV5-1, the J call TRBJ2-2; the D gene is possibly TRBD1 (6 bases). V lost 4 bases to trimming and J lost 0 bases, with 10 bases between them. Germline assignment: CDR1 SGHRS and CDR2 YFSETQ. The CDR3 loop spans 15 amino acids.

This sequence joins TRBV11-3 and TRBJ2-5, with a tentative D call TRBD1 (6 bases). The CDR3 runs to 14 residues. Germline V gene sequence: CDR1 SGHNT, CDR2 YENEEA. Deletions cut 2 bases from V and 5 bases from J, with 12 bases between. Written as DNA, the CDR3 is TGTGCCAGCAGCTTAAGGGACACCTCGGAGACCCAGTACTTC. It encodes CASSLRDTSETQYF.

This clone was detected a few times. The chain is built from TRBV6-1 and TRBJ2-3, with a weak D call TRBD2 (5 bases). V was shortened by 2 bases and J by 2 bases, with 11 bases between the two germline ends. This CDR3 is built from 15 residues. Germline lookup yields CDR1 MNHNS and CDR2 SASEGT. DNA for the CDR3: TGTGCCAGCAGTGAAATCCGGAGGACCACAGATACGCAGTATTTT. Encoded protein: CASSEIRRTTDTQYF.

This chain uses TRBV2 with TRBJ2-6; no clear D. Germline CDR1 is SNHLY and CDR2 is FYNNEI. Trimming removed 7 bases from V and 2 bases from J, with 15 bases in between. The CDR3 has 16 amino acids. CDR3 DNA sequence: TGTGCCAGCATTTGGCAGGTGAATACTGGGGCCAACGTCCTGACTTTC. Translating gives CASIWQVNTGANVLTF.

A few counts support this clone. The genes are TRBV5-1 and TRBJ1-1, with 8 bases identical to TRBD1. The CDR3 is 17 residues long. V lost 0 bases to trimming and J lost 0 bases; unmatched junction nucleotides: 7. CDR1 is SGHRS and CDR2 is YFSETQ in the germline V gene. The CDR3 sequence: CASSLGFQGALNTEAFF. As DNA, the CDR3 is TGCGCCAGCAGCTTGGGATTCCAGGGGGCCCTGAACACTGAAGCTTTCTTT.

This clone was seen a single time. This chain links TRBV9 with TRBJ2-7; D gene unclear. V shed 0 bases and J shed 4 bases, with 5 bases lying between them. This CDR3 spans 12 amino acids. Germline CDR1 reads SGDLS; CDR2 reads YYNGEE. CDR3 DNA sequence: TGTGCCAGCAGCGTAGATAGTTACGAGCAGTACTTC. It specifies CASSVDSYEQYF.

V is TRBV4-2 and J is TRBJ1-1, with no clear D. This CDR3 has 14 amino acids. The V gene's germline CDR1 is LGHNA and CDR2 YNFKEQ. The V end lost 1 base, the J end lost 0 bases, and 6 bases lay between the germline ends. CDR3 nucleotide sequence: TGTGCCAGCAGCCAAGCCAACATGAACACTGAAGCTTTCTTT. It encodes CASSQANMNTEAFF.

V usage is TRBV27 and J usage is TRBJ1-4; 10 nucleotides line up with TRBD1. V lost 6 bases and J lost 7; bases outside the gene matches: 8. The V gene's germline CDR1 is MNHEY and CDR2 SMNVEV (reference sequence). CDR3 length: 15 amino acids. The CDR3 DNA sequence: TGTGCCAGCAGGATCGGACAGGGGGGTGGTGAAAAACTGTTTTTT. Translated: CASRIGQGGGEKLFF.

This chain uses TRBV5-1 with TRBJ2-7, with D perhaps TRBD1 (6 bases). The V and J ends lost 6 bases and 7 bases respectively, with 20 bases between them. There are 14 residues in the CDR3. CDR1 is SGHRS and CDR2 is YFSETQ in the germline V gene. The CDR3 reads CASTSTGNTREQYF. CDR3 bases: TGCGCCAGCACCTCAACAGGGAATACGCGGGAGCAGTACTTC. Combining the CDR3 with reference TRBV5-1 and TRBJ2-7 gives the whole variable domain KAGVTQTPRYLIKTRGQQVTLSCSPISGHRSVSWYQQTPGQGLQFLFEYFSETQRNKGNFPGRFSGRQFSNSRSEMNVSTLELGDSALYLCASTSTGNTREQYFGPGTRLTVT.

The V call is TRBV3-1 (or the pseudogene TRBV3-2), the J call TRBJ2-7; D not resolved. Germline CDR1 reads LGHDT; CDR2 reads YNNKEL (reference sequence). The CDR3 is 12 residues long. Between the trimmed V and J ends, which lost 1 base and 3 bases, there was a span of 4 bases. The CDR3 is CASSQVFYEQYF. CDR3 sequence (DNA): TGTGCCAGCAGCCAAGTATTCTACGAGCAGTACTTC.

J is TRBJ2-2 and V is TRBV28; D possibly corresponds to TRBD1 (5 bases). The germline V gene has CDR1 MDHEN and CDR2 SYDVKM. This CDR3 region has 19 residues. Deletions cut 5 bases from V and 5 bases from J, with 27 bases between. CDR3 in amino acids: CASSPHQAQGLGSTGELFF. DNA of the CDR3: TGTGCCAGCAGTCCCCACCAAGCGCAGGGTTTAGGATCGACCGGGGAGCTGTTTTTT.

The DNA for the CDR3 is TGTGCCAGTAGTACCGGGGGGAGCACAGATACGCAGTATTTT. This encodes CASSTGGSTDTQYF. V usage is TRBV19 and J usage is TRBJ2-3; 7 nucleotides align to TRBD2. Germline-derived CDR1 and CDR2 are LNHDA and SQIVND (reference sequence). The ends lost 4 bases at V and 0 bases at J; junction bases unmatched: 1. This CDR3 is built from 14 residues.

J is TRBJ2-1 and V is TRBV4-1; TRBD2 aligns across 11 bases. The germline V gene has CDR1 MGHRA and CDR2 YSYEKL. V shed 4 bases and J 3 bases; nucleotides not matched to a gene: 5. The CDR3 length is 16 residues. The CDR3 here is CASSRGGTSGYNEQFF. The CDR3 nucleotides read TGCGCCAGCAGCCGAGGGGGGACTAGCGGCTACAATGAGCAGTTCTTC.

The V call is TRBV7-8, the J call TRBJ2-3, with D possibly TRBD2 on 6 matching bases. The length of the CDR3 is 17 residues. In germline, CDR1 is SGHVS, CDR2 FQNEAQ. Trimming stripped 4 bases from V and 2 bases from J, with 19 bases between. The CDR3 DNA follows: TGTGCCAGCAGCTCCGAGCGGGTGGTACGGGACACAGATACGCAGTATTTT. As protein: CASSSERVVRDTDTQYF.

V and J are TRBV5-1 and TRBJ2-7; TRBD1 matches at 11 bases. The CDR3 consists of 13 residues. V lost 3 bases, J lost 7 bases, and 3 bases stayed unmatched. Germline values: CDR1 SGHRS, CDR2 YFSETQ. The CDR3: CASSSDRGLEQYF. As DNA, the CDR3 is TGCGCCAGCAGCTCGGACAGGGGGCTTGAGCAGTACTTC. The variable domain in full, with the rest retrieved from reference TRBV5-1 and TRBJ2-7, is KAGVTQTPRYLIKTRGQQVTLSCSPISGHRSVSWYQQTPGQGLQFLFEYFSETQRNKGNFPGRFSGRQFSNSRSEMNVSTLELGDSALYLCASSSDRGLEQYFGPGTRLTVT.

V is TRBV7-2 and J is TRBJ2-1, with D perhaps TRBD1 (5 bases). This CDR3 has 14 residues. V gave up 0 bases and J gave up 9 bases, with 12 bases separating them. Germline V CDR1 and CDR2: SGHTA, FQGNSA. CDR3 DNA: TGTGCCAGCAGCTTAGCGCCTGCAGGGTCTGAGCAGTTCTTC. Translation gives CASSLAPAGSEQFF.

This chain uses TRBV19 with TRBJ1-1; 7 nucleotides agree with TRBD1. The germline gives CDR1 LNHDA, CDR2 SQIVND (reference sequence). The CDR3 runs 15 residues. V lost 6 bases and J lost 2; bases outside the gene matches: 9. DNA for the CDR3: TGTGCCAGTAGACCCCTTAACAGGGGAAACACTGAAGCTTTCTTT. It is translated as CASRPLNRGNTEAFF.